A single sample gave rise to the 16 T cell receptor beta chains below, sequenced in a study of cytomegalovirus exposure and HLA in healthy donors. The PCR ran on 60 Vbeta and 13 Jbeta primers. Data came from immunoSEQ multiplex PCR; TCRdb stores just in-frame clones and leaves some out. The sample lists under 200,000 clones; approximately 79% were seen once. The sample consisted of PBMCs. The receptors were sampled from a man aged 35 to 55 in good health and CMV-seronegative.

J is TRBJ2-3 and V is TRBV5-1, with 10 bases lining up with TRBD1. From germline, CDR1 is SGHRS and CDR2 YFSETQ. This CDR3 has 15 amino acids. V lost 6 bases, J lost 1 base, and 5 bases stayed unmatched. As DNA, the CDR3 is TGCGCCAGCACGACCGGGACAGGGGGCACAGATACGCAGTATTTT. Translated: CASTTGTGGTDTQYF.

The chain couples TRBV5-4 to TRBJ2-2; 9 nucleotides agree with TRBD2. Trimming took 2 bases from V and 6 from J; bases not matched to a gene: 5. The CDR3 runs to 15 residues. CDR1 is SGHNT and CDR2 is YYREEE in the germline V gene (reference sequence). The CDR3 sequence: CASSFSGSVAGELFF. The CDR3 DNA reads TGTGCCAGCAGCTTTAGCGGGAGTGTCGCCGGGGAGCTGTTTTTT.

The chain combines TRBV28 with TRBJ1-2, with D possibly matching TRBD1 (5 bases). The V end was cut by 3 bases, the J end by 7 bases, with 15 bases between. The CDR3 spans 14 residues. The germline V gene has CDR1 MDHEN and CDR2 SYDVKM. The CDR3 reads CASSLGRGGFGYTF. CDR3 coding DNA: TGTGCCAGCAGTTTGGGAAGGGGAGGTTTTGGCTACACCTTC.

Only a few counts were recorded for this clone. The V gene is TRBV2, the J gene TRBJ2-7; 9 positions agree with TRBD1. This CDR3 has 14 residues. From germline, CDR1 is SNHLY and CDR2 FYNNEI. With V trimmed by 2 bases and J by 3 bases, 2 bases remained unmatched. The CDR3, as DNA: TGTGCCAGCAGTGAAATGACAGGGGGCTACGAGCAGTACTTC. Translating it yields CASSEMTGGYEQYF.

Turning to this clone: The germline gene is not matched at one end of the junction; a read error may be the cause. V gene TRBV5-5 combines with J gene TRBJ2-4; 9 bases map to TRBD1. Germline lookup yields CDR1 SGHKS and CDR2 YYEKEE (reference sequence). The CDR3 covers 18 residues. The CDR3 loop reads CASSSTHRDRVIKNSQYF. The CDR3 coding sequence is TGTGCCAGCAGCTCCACACACCGGGACAGGGTTATCAAAAACAGTCAGTACTTC.

This clone qualifies as medium-sized (0.01 to 0.1%). The chain uses TRBV7-9 and TRBJ2-7; possible D gene TRBD1, 5 bases. CDR1 is SEHNR and CDR2 is FQNEAQ in the germline V gene (reference sequence). The CDR3 consists of 13 residues. Between the trimmed V and J ends, which lost 8 bases and 3 bases, there was a span of 14 bases. The CDR3 nucleotides are TGTGCCAGCGAAGACAGATCCCACTACGAGCAGTACTTC. Protein sequence: CASEDRSHYEQYF.

The CDR3 nucleotides are TGTGCCAGCAGTTACAATGGGCAGGCTTCTGGAAACACCATATATTTT. Amino acids: CASSYNGQASGNTIYF. This sequence joins TRBV6-5 and TRBJ1-3; D uncertain. From germline, CDR1 is MNHEY and CDR2 SVGAGI. V lost 2 bases to trimming and J lost 1 base, with 12 bases between them. The CDR3 loop spans 16 amino acids.

The chain is built from TRBV28 and TRBJ2-2, with a possible D match to TRBD1 (6 bases). V gave up 5 bases and J gave up 3 bases, with 19 bases separating them. From germline, CDR1 is MDHEN and CDR2 SYDVKM. There are 17 residues in the CDR3. CDR3 amino acids: CASSHRQLRGDTGELFF. Written as DNA, the CDR3 is TGTGCCAGCAGTCACCGACAGCTCAGGGGTGACACCGGGGAGCTGTTTTTT.

The sample holds one count of this clone. This chain connects TRBV30 to TRBJ2-7; D is possibly TRBD1 (5 bases). The ends were cut back, 3 bases at V and 5 bases at J, with 14 bases in the middle. CDR1 is GTSNPN, CDR2 SVGIG, per germline (reference sequence). This CDR3 is 13 amino acids long. The CDR3 DNA reads as TGTGCCTGGAGCCGGCCGGCGGACAACGAGCAGTACTTC. As protein: CAWSRPADNEQYF.

The table lists this clone with a few counts. V usage is TRBV7-9 and J usage is TRBJ2-2; TRBD2 is a possible D gene (6 bases). The germline V gene encodes CDR1 SEHNR and CDR2 FQNEAQ (reference sequence). V lost 2 bases and J 7 bases, leaving 14 bases between the germline ends. There are 15 residues in the CDR3. CDR3 amino acids: CASSLTGVWDGELFF. CDR3 bases: TGTGCCAGCAGCTTAACGGGAGTTTGGGACGGGGAGCTGTTTTTT.

The genes are TRBV11-2 and TRBJ2-3; D is uncertain. V lost 1 base and J 4 bases, leaving 12 bases between the germline ends. The CDR3 is 15 amino acids. CDR1 is SGHAT, CDR2 FQNNGV, per germline. The CDR3 reads CASSLGLGPADTQYF. CDR3 sequence (DNA): TGTGCCAGCAGCTTAGGTCTAGGTCCCGCAGATACGCAGTATTTT.

The chain is built from TRBV7-9 and TRBJ2-1; 9 bases are shared with TRBD2. V lost 5 bases, J lost 3 bases, and 2 bases stayed unmatched. The germline V gene has CDR1 SEHNR and CDR2 FQNEAQ (reference sequence). This CDR3 is built from 14 residues. This CDR3 is CASSLSGSYNEQFF. CDR3 DNA: TGTGCCAGCAGCCTTAGCGGGAGCTACAATGAGCAGTTCTTC.

The CDR3 coding sequence is TGTGCCAGCAGTTCGGGGGACAGGATCAATCAGCCCCAGCATTTT. As protein: CASSSGDRINQPQHF. The genes are TRBV28 and TRBJ1-5; 8 bases are shared with TRBD1. This CDR3 spans 15 amino acids. Germline V gene data show CDR1 as MDHEN and CDR2 as SYDVKM. The V and J ends lost 4 bases and 3 bases, in that order; junction bases with no gene match: 5.

This clone was observed a few times. The rearrangement uses TRBV10-3 and TRBJ1-2, with a tentative D call TRBD1 (5 bases). Trimming cost V 3 bases and J 1 base, with 12 bases left between them. The germline V gene has CDR1 ENHRY and CDR2 SYGVKD. CDR3 length equals 15 residues. CDR3 region: CAISDVAGINYGYTF. CDR3 DNA sequence: TGTGCCATCAGTGACGTGGCAGGGATTAACTATGGCTACACCTTC.

The rearrangement uses TRBV7-6 and TRBJ2-1; tentative D call: TRBD2 (5 bases). V lost 1 base to trimming and J lost 0 bases, with 16 bases between them. The CDR3 sequence is 18 residues long. Germline CDR1 and CDR2: SGHVS and FNYEAQ. The CDR3 protein is CASSLVLRSGNSYNEQFF. Written as DNA, the CDR3 is TGTGCCAGCAGCTTAGTTTTAAGAAGCGGAAACTCCTACAATGAGCAGTTCTTC.

This chain joins TRBV14 and TRBJ2-5; 7 bases fit TRBD1. This CDR3 has 13 amino acids. Germline lookup yields CDR1 SGHDN and CDR2 FVKESK. With 4 bases clipped from V and 5 bases from J, the junction kept 4 bases outside the gene matches. CDR3: CASSLGRGETQYF. The CDR3 region has the DNA TGTGCCAGCAGCCTCGGCAGGGGGGAGACCCAGTACTTC.